These 9 T cell receptor beta chains came from one sample sequenced in a study of blood T cell repertoires in COVID-19 (dated by TCRdb to 2019 to 2021). Receptors were amplified or captured by the immunoSEQ multiplex PCR assay. The immuneACCESS repertoire file appears here via TCRdb, limited to in-frame rearrangements. These files lack a portion of the clones; in checked studies, under half of the deficit traces to unresolved V genes, and the cause of the others is not known. Across this sample there are 88,000 or so clones, with 75% to 90% seen only once. The ten largest clonotypes hold about 7.2% of the sample. Sequencing used peripheral blood. The receptor source for this set is a man between 60 and 75 years old with acute or convalescent COVID-19.

The V call is TRBV5-1, the J call TRBJ2-5; TRBD2 is a possible D gene (6 bases). Trimming took 0 bases from V and 1 from J, leaving 16 bases between them. CDR1 SGHRS and CDR2 YFSETQ come from the germline V gene. CDR3 size: 17 residues. The CDR3 is CASSLEAGRSLQETQYF. The CDR3 nucleotides read TGCGCCAGCAGCTTGGAAGCGGGCCGCTCACTCCAAGAGACCCAGTACTTC.

The genes are TRBV7-3 and TRBJ2-3, with TRBD1 matching 9 bases. Germline V gene sequence: CDR1 SGHTA, CDR2 FQGTGA. CDR3 length: 15 amino acids. The V segment lost 5 bases and the J segment 1 base; nucleotides outside the gene matches: 4. This CDR3 is CASSRDRAGTDTQYF. The CDR3 nucleotides read TGTGCCAGCAGCCGGGACAGGGCAGGCACAGATACGCAGTATTTT.

This chain links TRBV7-2 with TRBJ1-2; 8 nucleotides match TRBD1. The length of the CDR3 is 16 residues. CDR1 is SGHTA, CDR2 FQGNSA, per germline. V lost 4 bases to trimming and J lost 7 bases; unmatched junction nucleotides: 14. The CDR3 sequence is CASSSGQAPTRGGYTF. The CDR3 bases are TGTGCCAGCAGCTCGGGACAGGCGCCGACAAGGGGTGGCTACACCTTC.

The chain has TRBV5-6 and TRBJ2-1; TRBD2 might be the D (6 bases). Trimming left V 0 bases short and J 5 bases short, with 9 bases between. CDR1 is SGHDT and CDR2 is YYEEEE in the germline V gene. The length of the CDR3 is 14 residues. In DNA form, the CDR3 reads TGTGCCAGCAGCTTGGGGCGGGGTAACAATGAGCAGTTCTTC. Amino acids: CASSLGRGNNEQFF.

DNA of the CDR3: TGTGCCAGCAGTCCCACAGCCGGGGCAGGGGGAGAAGAGACCCAGTACTTC. It specifies CASSPTAGAGGEETQYF. This chain links TRBV6-6 with TRBJ2-5, with 7 bases that match TRBD1. Germline values: CDR1 MNHNY, CDR2 SVGAGI (reference sequence). The CDR3 has 17 amino acids. V shed 5 bases, J shed 3 bases, and the junction held 15 bases outside the gene matches.

V and J are TRBV5-8 and TRBJ2-7; maybe TRBD1 (6 bases). This CDR3 region has 12 residues. Deletions cut 4 bases from V and 4 bases from J, with 9 bases between. CDR1 and CDR2 (germline): SGHTS, YDEGEE. The DNA of the CDR3 is TGTGCCAGCAGCCTAGGGGGTTACGAGCAGTACTTC. Its translation: CASSLGGYEQYF.

The chain has TRBV14 and TRBJ2-7, with 8 bases aligning to TRBD1. V dropped 0 bases and J dropped 5; count of bases not matched to a gene: 6. This CDR3 is 15 amino acids long. The germline gives CDR1 SGHDN, CDR2 FVKESK. The CDR3 region is CASSQDQGAVNEQYF. The CDR3 nucleotides are TGTGCCAGCAGCCAAGATCAGGGGGCTGTAAACGAGCAGTACTTC.

This clone has a single count. This rearrangement joins TRBV6-2 or TRBV6-3 to TRBJ2-3; D possibly corresponds to TRBD2 (6 bases). The germline V gene has CDR1 MNHEY and CDR2 SVGEGT. The CDR3 spans 20 residues. Trimming took 2 bases from V and 0 from J, leaving 24 bases between them. The CDR3: CASSYKARDSIRTSTDTQYF. The CDR3 nucleotides read TGTGCCAGCAGTTACAAGGCCAGGGACTCAATACGCACTAGCACAGATACGCAGTATTTT.

The CDR3 region has the DNA TGTGCCACCAGCAGAGTCGGGATCAATGAGCAGTTCTTC. Amino acids: CATSRVGINEQFF. The V call is TRBV15, the J call TRBJ2-1; D may be TRBD2 (5 bases). Trimming took off 1 base at V and 6 bases at J, with 7 bases between the two ends. There are 13 residues in the CDR3. Germline V CDR1 and CDR2: LNHNV, YYDKDF (reference sequence).